This T cell receptor (beta chain) came from a study of blood T cell repertoires in COVID-19. About the study: PBMCs, B-cell-depleted T cells, or T cells were the source of the cDNA or gDNA that made up the material.

Germline V CDR1 and CDR2: LGHDT, YNNKEL (reference sequence). J gave up 6 bases and V 1 base, and 13 bases lay outside the gene matches. The CDR3 runs 17 residues. The method was immunoSEQ multiplex PCR; TCRdb's version includes in-frame clones alone and lacks a portion of them. This repertoire shows 95,000 to 150,000 clones, approximately 90% found once; its top ten account for approximately 8.1%. This chain joins TRBV3-1 (or the pseudogene TRBV3-2) and TRBJ2-3; 7 bases line up with TRBD2. This TCR was recovered from a man in his fifties with acute or convalescent COVID-19. Sequenced input: peripheral blood. The DNA for the CDR3 is TGTGCCAGCAGCCAAGTGATGAAAGAGCCCGGGAGGGATACGCAGTATTTT. Amino acid sequence: CASSQVMKEPGRDTQYF.